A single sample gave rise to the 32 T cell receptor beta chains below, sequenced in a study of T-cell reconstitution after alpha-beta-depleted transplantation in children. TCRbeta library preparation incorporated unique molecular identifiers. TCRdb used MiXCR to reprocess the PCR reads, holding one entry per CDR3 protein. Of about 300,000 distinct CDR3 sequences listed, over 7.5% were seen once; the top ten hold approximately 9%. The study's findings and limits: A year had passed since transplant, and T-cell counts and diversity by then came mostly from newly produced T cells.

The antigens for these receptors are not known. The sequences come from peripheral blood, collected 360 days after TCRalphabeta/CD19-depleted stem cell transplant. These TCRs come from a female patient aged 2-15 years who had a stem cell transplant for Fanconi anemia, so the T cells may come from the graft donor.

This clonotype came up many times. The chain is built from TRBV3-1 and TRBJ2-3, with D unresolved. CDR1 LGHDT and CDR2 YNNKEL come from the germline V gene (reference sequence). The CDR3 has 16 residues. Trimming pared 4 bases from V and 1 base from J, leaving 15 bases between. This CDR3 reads CASSRYLHSGTDTQYF. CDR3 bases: TGTGCCAGCAGCCGATATCTCCATTCTGGCACAGATACGCAGTATTTT.

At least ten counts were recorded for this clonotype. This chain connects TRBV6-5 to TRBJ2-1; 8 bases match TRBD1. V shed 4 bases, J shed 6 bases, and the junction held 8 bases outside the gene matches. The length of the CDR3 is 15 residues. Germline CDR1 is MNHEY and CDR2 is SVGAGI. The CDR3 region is CASSSPGQVVNEQFF. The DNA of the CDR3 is TGTGCCAGCAGTTCCCCGGGACAGGTCGTCAATGAGCAGTTCTTC.

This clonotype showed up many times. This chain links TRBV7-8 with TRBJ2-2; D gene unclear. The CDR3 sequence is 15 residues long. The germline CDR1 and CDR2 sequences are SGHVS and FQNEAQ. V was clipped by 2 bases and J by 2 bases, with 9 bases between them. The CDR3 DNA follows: TGTGCCAGCAGCTTAAGGATTACCAACACCGGGGAGCTGTTTTTT. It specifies CASSLRITNTGELFF.

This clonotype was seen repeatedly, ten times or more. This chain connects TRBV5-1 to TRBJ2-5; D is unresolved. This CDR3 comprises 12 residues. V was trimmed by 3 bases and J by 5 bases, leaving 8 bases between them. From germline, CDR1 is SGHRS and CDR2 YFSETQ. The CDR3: CASSSALETQYF. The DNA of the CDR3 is TGCGCCAGCAGCTCCGCCCTGGAGACCCAGTACTTC.

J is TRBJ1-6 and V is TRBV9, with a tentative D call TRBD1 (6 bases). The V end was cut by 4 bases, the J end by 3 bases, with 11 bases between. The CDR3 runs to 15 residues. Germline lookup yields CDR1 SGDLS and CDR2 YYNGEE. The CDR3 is CASSIQGGYNSPLHF. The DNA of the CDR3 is TGTGCCAGCAGCATACAGGGTGGCTATAATTCACCCCTCCACTTT. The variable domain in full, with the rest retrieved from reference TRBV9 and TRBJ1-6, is DSGVTQTPKHLITATGQRVTLRCSPRSGDLSVYWYQQSLDQGLQFLIQYYNGEERAKGNILERFSAQQFPDLHSELNLSSLELGDSALYFCASSIQGGYNSPLHFGNGTRLTVT.

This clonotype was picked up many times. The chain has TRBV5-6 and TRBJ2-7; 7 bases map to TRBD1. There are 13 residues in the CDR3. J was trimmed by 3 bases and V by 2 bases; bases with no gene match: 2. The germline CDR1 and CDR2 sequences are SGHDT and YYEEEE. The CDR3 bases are TGTGCCAGCAGCTTTGGGACAGTCTACGAGCAGTACTTC. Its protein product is CASSFGTVYEQYF. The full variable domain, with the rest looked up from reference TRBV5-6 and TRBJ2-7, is DAGVTQSPTHLIKTRGQQVTLRCSPKSGHDTVSWYQQALGQGPQFIFQYYEEEERQRGNFPDRFSGHQFPNYSSELNVNALLLGDSALYLCASSFGTVYEQYFGPGTRLTVT.

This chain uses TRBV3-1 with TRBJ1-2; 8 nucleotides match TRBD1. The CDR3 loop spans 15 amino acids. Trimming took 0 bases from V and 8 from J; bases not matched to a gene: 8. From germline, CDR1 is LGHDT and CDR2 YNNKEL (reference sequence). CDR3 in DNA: TGTGCCAGCAGCCAAGACTTGCGACAGGGGACGGGCTACACCTTC. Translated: CASSQDLRQGTGYTF.

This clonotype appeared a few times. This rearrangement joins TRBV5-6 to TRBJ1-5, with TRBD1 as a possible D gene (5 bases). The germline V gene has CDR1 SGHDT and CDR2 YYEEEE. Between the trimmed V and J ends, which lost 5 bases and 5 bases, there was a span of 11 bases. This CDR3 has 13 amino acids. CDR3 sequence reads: CASSGGFDQPQHF. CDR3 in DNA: TGTGCCAGCAGTGGGGGGTTCGATCAGCCCCAGCATTTT.

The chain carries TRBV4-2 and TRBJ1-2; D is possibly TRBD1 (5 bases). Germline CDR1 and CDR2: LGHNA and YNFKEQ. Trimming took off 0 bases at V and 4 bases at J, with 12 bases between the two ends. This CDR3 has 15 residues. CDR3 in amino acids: CASSQDMRGSYGYTF. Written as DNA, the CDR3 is TGTGCCAGCAGCCAAGATATGCGGGGCTCCTATGGCTACACCTTC.

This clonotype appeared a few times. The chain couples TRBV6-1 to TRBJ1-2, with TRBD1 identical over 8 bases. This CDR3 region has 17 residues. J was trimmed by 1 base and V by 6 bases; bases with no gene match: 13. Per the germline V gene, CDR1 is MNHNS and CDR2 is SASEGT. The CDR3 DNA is TGTGCCAGCAGCCGGTCTCACGCGACAGGGGTTAACTATGGCTACACCTTC. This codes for CASSRSHATGVNYGYTF.

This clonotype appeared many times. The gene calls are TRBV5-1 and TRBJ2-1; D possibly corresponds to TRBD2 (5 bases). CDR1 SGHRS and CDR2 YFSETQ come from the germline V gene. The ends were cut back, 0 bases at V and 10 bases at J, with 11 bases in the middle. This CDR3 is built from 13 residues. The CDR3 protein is CASSLVEGHEQFF. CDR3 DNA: TGCGCCAGCAGCTTGGTTGAGGGCCACGAGCAGTTCTTC.

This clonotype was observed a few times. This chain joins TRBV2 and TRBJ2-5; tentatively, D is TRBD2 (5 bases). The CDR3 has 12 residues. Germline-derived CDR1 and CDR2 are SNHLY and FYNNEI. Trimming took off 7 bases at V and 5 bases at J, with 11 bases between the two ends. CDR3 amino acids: CASIASMETQYF. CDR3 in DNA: TGTGCCAGCATCGCTAGCATGGAGACCCAGTACTTC.

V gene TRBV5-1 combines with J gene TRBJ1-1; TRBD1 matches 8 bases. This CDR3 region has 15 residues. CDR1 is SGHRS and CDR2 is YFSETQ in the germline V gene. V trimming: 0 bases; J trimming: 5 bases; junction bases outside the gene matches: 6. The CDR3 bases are TGCGCCAGCAGCTTGGACGGACAGGGTGGGACTGAAGCTTTCTTT. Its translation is CASSLDGQGGTEAFF. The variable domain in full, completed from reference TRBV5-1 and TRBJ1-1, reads KAGVTQTPRYLIKTRGQQVTLSCSPISGHRSVSWYQQTPGQGLQFLFEYFSETQRNKGNFPGRFSGRQFSNSRSEMNVSTLELGDSALYLCASSLDGQGGTEAFFGQGTRLTVV.

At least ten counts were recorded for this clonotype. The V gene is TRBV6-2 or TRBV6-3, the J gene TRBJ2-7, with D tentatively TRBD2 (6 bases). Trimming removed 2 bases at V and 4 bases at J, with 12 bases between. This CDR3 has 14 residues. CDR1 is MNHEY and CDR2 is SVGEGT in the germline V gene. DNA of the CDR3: TGTGCCAGCAGTTACGGTCCTAGCGTATACGAGCAGTACTTC. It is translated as CASSYGPSVYEQYF.

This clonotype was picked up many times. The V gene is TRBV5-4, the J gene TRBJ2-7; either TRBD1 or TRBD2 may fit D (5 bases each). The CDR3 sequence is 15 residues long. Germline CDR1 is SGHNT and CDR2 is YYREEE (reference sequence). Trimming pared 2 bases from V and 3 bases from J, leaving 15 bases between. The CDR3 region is CASSFGAGKIYEQYF. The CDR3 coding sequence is TGTGCCAGCAGCTTCGGGGCAGGAAAAATCTACGAGCAGTACTTC.

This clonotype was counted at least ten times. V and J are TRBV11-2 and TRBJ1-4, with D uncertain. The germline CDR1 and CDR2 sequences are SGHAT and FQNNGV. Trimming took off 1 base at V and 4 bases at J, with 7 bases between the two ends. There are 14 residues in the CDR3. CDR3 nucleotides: TGTGCCAGCAGCTTAGGAACAGTTAATGAAAAACTGTTTTTT. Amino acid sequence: CASSLGTVNEKLFF.

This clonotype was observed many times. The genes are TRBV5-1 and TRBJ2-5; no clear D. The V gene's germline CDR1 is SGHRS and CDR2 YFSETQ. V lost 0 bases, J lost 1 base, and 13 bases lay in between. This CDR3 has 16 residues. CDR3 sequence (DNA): TGCGCCAGCAGCTTGGTAATTGGTGGTATCCAAGAGACCCAGTACTTC. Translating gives CASSLVIGGIQETQYF.

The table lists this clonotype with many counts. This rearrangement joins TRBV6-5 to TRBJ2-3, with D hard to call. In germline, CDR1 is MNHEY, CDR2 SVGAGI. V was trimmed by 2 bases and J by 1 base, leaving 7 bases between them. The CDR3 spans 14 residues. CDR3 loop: CASSYRTGTDTQYF. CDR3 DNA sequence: TGTGCCAGCAGTTACAGGACGGGCACAGATACGCAGTATTTT.

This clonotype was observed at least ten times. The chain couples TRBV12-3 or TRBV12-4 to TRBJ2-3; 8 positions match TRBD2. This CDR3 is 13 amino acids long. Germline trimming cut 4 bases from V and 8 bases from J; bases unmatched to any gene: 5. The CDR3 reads CASSYGGASTQYF. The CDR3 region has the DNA TGTGCCAGCAGTTACGGGGGGGCCTCTACGCAGTATTTT.

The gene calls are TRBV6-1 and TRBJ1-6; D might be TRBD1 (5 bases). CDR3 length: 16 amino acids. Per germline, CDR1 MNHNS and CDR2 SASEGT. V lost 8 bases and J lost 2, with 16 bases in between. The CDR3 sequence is CASGLSGRAYNSPLHF. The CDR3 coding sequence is TGTGCCAGCGGCCTTTCAGGCAGGGCCTATAATTCACCCCTCCACTTT.

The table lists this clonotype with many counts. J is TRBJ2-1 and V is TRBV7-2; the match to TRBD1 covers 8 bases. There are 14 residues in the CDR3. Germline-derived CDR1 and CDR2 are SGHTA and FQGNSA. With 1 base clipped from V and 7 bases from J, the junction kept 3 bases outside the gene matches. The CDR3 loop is CASSLGQGKNEQFF. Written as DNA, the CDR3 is TGTGCCAGCAGCTTAGGACAGGGGAAAAATGAGCAGTTCTTC.

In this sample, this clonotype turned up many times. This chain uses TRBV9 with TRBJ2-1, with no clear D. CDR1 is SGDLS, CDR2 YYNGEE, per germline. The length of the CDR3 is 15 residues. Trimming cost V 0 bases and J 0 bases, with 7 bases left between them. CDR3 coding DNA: TGTGCCAGCAGCGTAGAAGCTACCTCCTACAATGAGCAGTTCTTC. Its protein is CASSVEATSYNEQFF. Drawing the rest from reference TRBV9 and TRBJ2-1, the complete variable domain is DSGVTQTPKHLITATGQRVTLRCSPRSGDLSVYWYQQSLDQGLQFLIQYYNGEERAKGNILERFSAQQFPDLHSELNLSSLELGDSALYFCASSVEATSYNEQFFGPGTRLTVL.

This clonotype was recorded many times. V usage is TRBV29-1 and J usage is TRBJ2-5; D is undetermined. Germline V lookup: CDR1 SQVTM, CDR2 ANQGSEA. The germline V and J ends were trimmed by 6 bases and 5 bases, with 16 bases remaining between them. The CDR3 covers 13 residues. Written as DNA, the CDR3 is TGCAGCGTCGTGACCGTGGTTTCGGAGACCCAGTACTTC. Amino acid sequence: CSVVTVVSETQYF.

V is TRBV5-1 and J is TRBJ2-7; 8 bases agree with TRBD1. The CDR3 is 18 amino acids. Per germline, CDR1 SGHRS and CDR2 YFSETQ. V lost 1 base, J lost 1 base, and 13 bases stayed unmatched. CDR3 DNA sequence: TGCGCCAGCAGCTTGAGGGCAGGGGGCGCCCCGGGTTCCTACGAGCAGTACTTC. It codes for CASSLRAGGAPGSYEQYF.

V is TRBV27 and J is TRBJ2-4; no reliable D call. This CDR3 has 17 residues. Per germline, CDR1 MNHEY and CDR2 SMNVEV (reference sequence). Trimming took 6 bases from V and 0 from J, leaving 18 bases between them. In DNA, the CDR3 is TGTGCCAGCAGCTTGGAAGGACCTTTACTAGCCAAAAACATTCAGTACTTC. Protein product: CASSLEGPLLAKNIQYF.

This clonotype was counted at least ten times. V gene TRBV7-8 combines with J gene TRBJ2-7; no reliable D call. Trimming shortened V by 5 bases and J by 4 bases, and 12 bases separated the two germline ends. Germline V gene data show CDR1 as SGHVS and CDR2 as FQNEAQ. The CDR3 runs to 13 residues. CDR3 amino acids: CASSLSPSYEQYV. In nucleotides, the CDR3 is TGTGCCAGCAGCCTCTCCCCCTCTTACGAGCAGTACGTC.

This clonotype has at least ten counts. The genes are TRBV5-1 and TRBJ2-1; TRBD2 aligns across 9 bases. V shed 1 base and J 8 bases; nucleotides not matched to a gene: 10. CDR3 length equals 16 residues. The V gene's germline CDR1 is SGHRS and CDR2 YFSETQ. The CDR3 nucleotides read TGCGCCAGCAGCTTGAAAACCGGGACTAGCATCCATGAGCAGTTCTTC. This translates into CASSLKTGTSIHEQFF.

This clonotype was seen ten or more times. The CDR3 DNA follows: TGTGCCAGCAGCTTAGGAAGAACTAGCGGGAGGGGTGAGCAGTTCTTC. It codes for CASSLGRTSGRGEQFF. The chain recombines TRBV7-6 with TRBJ2-1; 13 nucleotides match TRBD2. This CDR3 has 16 residues. J was trimmed by 9 bases and V by 1 base; bases with no gene match: 6. Germline CDR1 is SGHVS and CDR2 is FNYEAQ.

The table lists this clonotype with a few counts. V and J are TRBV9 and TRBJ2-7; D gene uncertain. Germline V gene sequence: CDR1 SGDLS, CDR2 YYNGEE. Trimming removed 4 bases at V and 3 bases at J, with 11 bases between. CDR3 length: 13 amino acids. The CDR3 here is CASSRDLGYEQYF. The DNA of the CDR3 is TGTGCCAGCAGCAGGGATCTCGGCTACGAGCAGTACTTC.

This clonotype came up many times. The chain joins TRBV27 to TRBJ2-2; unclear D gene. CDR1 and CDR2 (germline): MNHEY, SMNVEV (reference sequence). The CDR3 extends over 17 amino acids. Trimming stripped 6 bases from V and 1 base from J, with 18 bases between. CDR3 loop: CASRGPRTVVNTGELFF. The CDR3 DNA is TGTGCCAGCAGAGGACCTCGAACTGTGGTGAACACCGGGGAGCTGTTTTTT.

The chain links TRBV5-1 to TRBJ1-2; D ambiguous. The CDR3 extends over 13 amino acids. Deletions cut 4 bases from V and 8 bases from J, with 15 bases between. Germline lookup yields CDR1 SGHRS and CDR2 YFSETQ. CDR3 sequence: CASSPSLDTGYTF. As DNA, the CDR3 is TGCGCCAGCAGCCCGAGTCTAGATACAGGCTACACCTTC.

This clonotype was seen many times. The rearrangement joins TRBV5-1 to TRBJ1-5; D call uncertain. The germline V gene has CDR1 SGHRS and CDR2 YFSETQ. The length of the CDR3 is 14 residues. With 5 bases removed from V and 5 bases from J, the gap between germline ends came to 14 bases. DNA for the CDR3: TGCGCCAGCAGACTGAACCCTAAAGATCAGCCCCAGCATTTT. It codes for CASRLNPKDQPQHF.